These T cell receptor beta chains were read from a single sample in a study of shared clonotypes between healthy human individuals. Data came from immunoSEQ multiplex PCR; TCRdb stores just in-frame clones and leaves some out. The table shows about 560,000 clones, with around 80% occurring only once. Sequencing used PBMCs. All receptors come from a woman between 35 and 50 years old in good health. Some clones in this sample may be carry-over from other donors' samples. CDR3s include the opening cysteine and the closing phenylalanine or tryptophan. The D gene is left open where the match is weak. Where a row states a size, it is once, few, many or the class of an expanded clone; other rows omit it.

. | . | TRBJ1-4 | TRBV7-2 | CASSLVVGTNEKLFF | TGTGCCAGCAGCTTAGTTGTGGGAACTAATGAAAAACTGTTTTTT
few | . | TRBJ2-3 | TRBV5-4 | CASSLITSTDTQYF | TGTGCCAGCAGCCTCATCACTAGCACAGATACGCAGTATTTT
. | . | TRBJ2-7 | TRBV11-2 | CASRRETSSYEQYF | TGTGCCAGCAGGAGGGAGACGAGCTCCTACGAGCAGTACTTC
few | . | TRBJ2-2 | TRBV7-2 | CASSFYTGELFF | TGTGCCAGCAGCTTTTACACCGGGGAGCTGTTTTTT
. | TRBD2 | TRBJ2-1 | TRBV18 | CASSPSAGGGSSYNEQFF | TGTGCCAGCTCACCCAGTGCGGGAGGAGGGAGCTCCTACAATGAGCAGTTCTTC
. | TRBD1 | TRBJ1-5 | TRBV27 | CASRRQGDTQPQHF | TGTGCCAGCAGGAGACAGGGAGATACTCAGCCCCAGCATTTT
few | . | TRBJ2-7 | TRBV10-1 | CASSESGNGSYEQYF | TGCGCCAGCAGTGAATCCGGGAACGGCTCCTACGAGCAGTACTTC
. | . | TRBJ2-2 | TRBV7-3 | CASSGGTGTGELFF | TGTGCCAGCAGCGGCGGGACGGGCACCGGGGAGCTGTTTTTT
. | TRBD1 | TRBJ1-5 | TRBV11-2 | CASSLTVGQGARNQPQHF | TGTGCCAGCAGCCTTACTGTGGGACAGGGGGCGAGGAATCAGCCCCAGCATTTT
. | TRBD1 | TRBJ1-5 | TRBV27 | CASSYTGEDQPQHF | TGTGCCAGCAGTTATACAGGGGAGGATCAGCCCCAGCATTTT
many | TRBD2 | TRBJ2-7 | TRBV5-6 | CASSWGTGTSFSEQYF | TGTGCCAGCAGCTGGGGGACCGGGACTAGCTTTTCCGAGCAGTACTTC
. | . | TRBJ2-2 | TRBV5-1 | CASSPDRTTGELFF | TGCGCCAGCAGCCCTGACAGGACCACCGGGGAGCTGTTTTTT